The clone carrying this TCR beta chain showed up just a few times. The data were taken from a study of T-cell reconstitution after alpha-beta-depleted transplantation in children. V lost 5 bases and J 4 bases, leaving 8 bases between the germline ends. Per the germline V gene, CDR1 is SGHTA and CDR2 is FQGNSA. CDR3 length: 13 amino acids. Construction of the TCRbeta library involved unique molecular identifiers. Via MiXCR, TCRdb re-called the PCR reads, giving one row per CDR3 protein. The table shows 490,000 or so distinct CDR3 sequences, with roughly an eighth occurring only once. The source material was PBMCs from the stem cell graft donor, sampled from the stem cell graft. The sequence was collected from a human donor who donated a stem cell graft to a child with combined immunodeficiency. This chain connects TRBV7-2 to TRBJ2-2, with D hard to call. The CDR3 spells CASSLLSTGELFF. In nucleotides, the CDR3 is TGTGCCAGCAGCCTGCTTAGCACCGGGGAGCTGTTTTTT.